These 23 T cell receptor beta chains share one sample of origin, sequenced in a study of blood T cell repertoires in COVID-19. Profiling relied on immunoSEQ multiplex PCR, and the TCRdb table lists in-frame clones only, not all of them. The sample has about 200,000 clones; 80% are singletons. Sample: PBMCs or T cells enriched from blood (not recorded which). These TCRs come from a woman in her 40s with acute COVID-19.

The CDR3 loop is CASSFPGSAPLHF. The CDR3 bases are TGTGCCAGCAGTTTCCCAGGATCAGCACCCCTCCACTTT. This chain uses TRBV6-5 with TRBJ1-6, with D unclear. Germline assignment: CDR1 MNHEY and CDR2 SVGAGI. V was shortened by 4 bases and J by 11 bases, with 12 bases between the two germline ends. The CDR3 runs 13 residues.

V is TRBV9 and J is TRBJ1-3, with TRBD1 matching over 8 bases. Germline V gives CDR1 SGDLS, CDR2 YYNGEE. This CDR3 has 15 residues. V lost 1 base and J lost 2; bases outside the gene matches: 2. The CDR3: CASSVSQGAGNTIYF. The CDR3 DNA reads as TGTGCCAGCAGCGTATCACAGGGGGCTGGAAACACCATATATTTT.

V is TRBV30 and J is TRBJ1-1; D ambiguous. V was pared by 4 bases and J by 0 bases, with 12 bases between. CDR3 length: 14 amino acids. Germline V gene lookup returns CDR1 GTSNPN and CDR2 SVGIG (reference sequence). The CDR3 reads CAWTRVRMNTEAFF. CDR3 DNA: TGTGCCTGGACCCGAGTAAGAATGAACACTGAAGCTTTCTTT.

The chain recombines TRBV11-3 with TRBJ2-7; possible D gene TRBD1, 6 bases. CDR1 and CDR2 from the germline V gene are SGHNT and YENEEA. The CDR3 consists of 12 residues. V was cut by 4 bases and J by 4 bases, with 8 bases left in between. In DNA form, the CDR3 reads TGTGCCAGCAGCTCACAGGGTTACGAGCAGTACTTC. Translating it yields CASSSQGYEQYF.

The chain couples TRBV19 to TRBJ2-3, with a possible D match to TRBD2 (5 bases). V lost 3 bases and J lost 6, with 10 bases in between. The CDR3 extends over 13 amino acids. The germline CDR1 and CDR2 sequences are LNHDA and SQIVND (reference sequence). CDR3 sequence (DNA): TGTGCCAGTAGTATTAGCGTTCGGGATACGCAGTATTTT. It translates to CASSISVRDTQYF.

This clone was counted a few times. The CDR3: CASSETGGNTIYF. For the CDR3, the DNA is TGTGCCAGCAGTGAGACAGGGGGAAACACCATATATTTT. The V and J genes are TRBV25-1 and TRBJ1-3, with 7 bases identical to TRBD1. V lost 3 bases to trimming and J lost 4 bases; unmatched junction nucleotides: 0. This CDR3 spans 13 amino acids. CDR1 and CDR2 (germline): MGHDK, SYGVNS.

The chain couples TRBV18 to TRBJ1-1; D not certain. Germline V gene sequence: CDR1 KGHSH, CDR2 LQKENI. This CDR3 is built from 15 residues. The germline V and J ends were trimmed by 3 bases and 1 base, with 12 bases remaining between them. The DNA for the CDR3 is TGTGCCAGCTCACCCCCGCTCGCGCAGAACACTGAAGCTTTCTTT. Protein: CASSPPLAQNTEAFF.

The chain carries TRBV10-1 and TRBJ2-3; a weak D match, TRBD1 (5 bases). The ends were cut back, 6 bases at V and 4 bases at J, with 11 bases in the middle. Per germline, CDR1 WNHNN and CDR2 SYGVQD (reference sequence). The CDR3 contains 13 residues. The CDR3 loop is CASRPGLSDTQYF. As DNA, the CDR3 is TGCGCCAGCAGGCCAGGGTTATCAGATACGCAGTATTTT.

This clone was counted between two and nine times. The V call is TRBV3-1 (or the pseudogene TRBV3-2), the J call TRBJ1-5, with unresolved D. Trimming shortened V by 0 bases and J by 7 bases, and 13 bases separated the two germline ends. This CDR3 is built from 15 residues. Germline V gene sequence: CDR1 LGHDT, CDR2 YNNKEL (reference sequence). CDR3 sequence: CASSQDVGSGQPQHF. CDR3 DNA sequence: TGTGCCAGCAGCCAAGATGTCGGGTCCGGGCAGCCCCAGCATTTT.

The V call is TRBV7-9, the J call TRBJ1-4, with 9 bases fitting TRBD1. Germline CDR1 is SEHNR and CDR2 is FQNEAQ (reference sequence). The CDR3 extends over 14 amino acids. With V trimmed by 8 bases and J by 5 bases, 6 bases remained unmatched. The CDR3: CASCGTGRNEKLFF. CDR3 DNA: TGTGCCAGCTGCGGGACAGGGCGGAATGAAAAACTGTTTTTT.

The V and J genes are TRBV30 and TRBJ1-1; D not resolved. V lost 2 bases to trimming and J lost 0 bases, with 10 bases between them. CDR3 size: 14 residues. The germline V gene has CDR1 GTSNPN and CDR2 SVGIG (reference sequence). The chain's CDR3 is CAWSTATMNTEAFF. In DNA form, the CDR3 reads TGTGCCTGGAGTACCGCGACAATGAACACTGAAGCTTTCTTT.

This clone turned up a few times. The chain uses TRBV19 and TRBJ1-4; D gene uncertain. Per the germline V gene, CDR1 is LNHDA and CDR2 is SQIVND (reference sequence). V was clipped by 8 bases and J by 0 bases, with 16 bases between them. The CDR3 totals 16 residues. In DNA, the CDR3 is TGTGCCAGTTCGAGAGGAGCCCGAACAACTAATGAAAAACTGTTTTTT. It encodes CASSRGARTTNEKLFF.

The J gene is TRBJ1-5, the V gene TRBV30; 7 positions agree with TRBD1. Germline V CDR1 and CDR2: GTSNPN, SVGIG (reference sequence). The CDR3 is made up of 13 amino acids. Trimming took 5 bases from V and 3 from J; bases not matched to a gene: 4. The chain's CDR3 is CAWARGNNQPQHF. In nucleotides, the CDR3 is TGTGCCTGGGCCAGGGGGAACAATCAGCCCCAGCATTTT. Looking up the rest from reference TRBV30 and TRBJ1-5 gives the full variable domain: SQTIHQWPATLVQPVGSPLSLECTVEGTSNPNLYWYRQAAGRGLQLLFYSVGIGQISSEVPQNLSASRPQDRQFILSSKKLLLSDSGFYLCAWARGNNQPQHFGDGTRLSIL.

CDR3: CASSLDRVGNTIYF. As DNA, the CDR3 is TGTGCCAGCAGCTTGGACAGGGTTGGAAACACCATATATTTT. The rearrangement joins TRBV5-4 to TRBJ1-3, with a possible D match to TRBD1 (6 bases). This CDR3 contains 14 residues. Between the trimmed V and J ends, which lost 0 bases and 3 bases, there was a span of 7 bases. In germline, CDR1 is SGHNT, CDR2 YYREEE (reference sequence).

Written as DNA, the CDR3 is TGTGCCAGTAGCTCCGGGGTGGACGGTATGGGAAAACTGTTTTTT. Encoded protein: CASSSGVDGMGKLFF. The chain uses TRBV19 and TRBJ1-4; D ambiguous. The CDR3 spans 15 residues. Germline CDR1 reads LNHDA; CDR2 reads SQIVND (reference sequence). V dropped 6 bases and J dropped 10 bases, with 21 bases sitting between them.

This chain connects TRBV4-3 to TRBJ2-1; no clear D. CDR3 size: 14 residues. V dropped 4 bases and J dropped 0 bases, with 7 bases sitting between them. CDR1 LGHNA and CDR2 YSLEER come from the germline V gene. The CDR3 loop is CASSPTFSYNEQFF. DNA for the CDR3: TGCGCCAGCAGCCCTACCTTCTCCTACAATGAGCAGTTCTTC.

V gene TRBV11-3 combines with J gene TRBJ2-3; 15 nucleotides agree with TRBD2. The CDR3 sequence is 16 residues long. Germline CDR1 and CDR2: SGHNT and YENEEA. The trim removed 5 bases at V and 4 bases at J, leaving 4 bases unmatched. CDR3 in DNA: TGTGCCAGCAGCATGAGGACTAGCGGGAGGGCAGATACGCAGTATTTT. This translates into CASSMRTSGRADTQYF.

The chain is built from TRBV3-1 (or the pseudogene TRBV3-2) and TRBJ2-1; TRBD2 aligns across 8 bases. V lost 8 bases, J lost 8 bases, and 8 bases stayed unmatched. Germline CDR1 LGHDT, CDR2 YNNKEL (reference sequence). The CDR3 spans 13 residues. The CDR3 DNA follows: TGTGCCAGCGGGGGGACTAGTATCTATGAGCAGTTCTTC. This gives the protein CASGGTSIYEQFF.

The chain links TRBV6-1 to TRBJ1-6, with D uncertain. Trimming stripped 0 bases from V and 10 bases from J, with 4 bases between. Germline V gene sequence: CDR1 MNHNS, CDR2 SASEGT. The CDR3 contains 12 residues. CDR3 DNA sequence: TGTGCCAGCAGTGAAGCCGAGTCACCCCTCCACTTT. Protein: CASSEAESPLHF.

This clone came up once. The chain employs TRBV6-4 and TRBJ1-5, with 10 bases aligning to TRBD1. V lost 4 bases and J lost 6; bases outside the gene matches: 3. This CDR3 is built from 14 residues. CDR1 and CDR2 (germline): MRHNA, SNTAGT. This chain's CDR3 is CASSVDRGSQPQHF. As DNA, the CDR3 is TGTGCCAGCAGTGTGGACAGGGGGAGTCAGCCCCAGCATTTT.

The chain couples TRBV5-1 to TRBJ2-7, with TRBD2 matching 12 bases. Trimming took 5 bases from V and 4 from J; bases not matched to a gene: 19. The CDR3 has 19 residues. Looked up from germline, CDR1 is SGHRS and CDR2 is YFSETQ. The CDR3 region is CASSDEGLAGRGSGYEQYF. In DNA form, the CDR3 reads TGCGCCAGCAGTGACGAGGGACTAGCGGGCCGGGGGTCGGGATACGAGCAGTACTTC.

This clone was seen more than once but under ten times. The chain couples TRBV16 to TRBJ2-7; tentative D call: TRBD1 (5 bases). The germline V and J ends were trimmed by 3 bases and 5 bases, with 14 bases remaining between them. Germline V gene data show CDR1 as KGHSY and CDR2 as FQNENV. This CDR3 contains 14 residues. The CDR3 nucleotides read TGTGCCAGCAGCCACCACCGGACATCCCACGAGCAGTACTTC. It encodes CASSHHRTSHEQYF.

The rearrangement uses TRBV9 and TRBJ2-7; D is ambiguous. The CDR3 sequence is 14 residues long. V shed 0 bases and J shed 3 bases, with 10 bases lying between them. Germline CDR1 reads SGDLS; CDR2 reads YYNGEE. This chain's CDR3 is CASSVVRWNYEQYF. The CDR3 DNA reads TGTGCCAGCAGCGTAGTGAGGTGGAACTACGAGCAGTACTTC.